Listed below are T cell receptor beta chains from one sample, sequenced in a study of cytomegalovirus exposure and HLA in healthy donors. Measured with immunoSEQ multiplex PCR; TCRdb has only the in-frame clones, and not every one. The sample carries 90,000 to 100,000 clones, 55% to 75% recorded once. The sample comprised PBMCs. The receptor source for this set is a middle-aged man in good health and CMV-seronegative. CDR3s include the opening cysteine and the closing phenylalanine or tryptophan. Expanded clones are given a class, and other clones once, few, many or no size at all.

J gene | clone size | V gene | CDR3 protein
TRBJ2-6 | . | TRBV30 | CAWSAGTSASGANVLTF
TRBJ2-1 | . | TRBV6-5 | CASTRGTGVINEQFF
TRBJ1-4 | . | TRBV29-1 | CSVGPTVDKLFF
TRBJ1-4 | . | TRBV7-9 | CASSLAGQGAGEKLFF
TRBJ1-5 | once | TRBV5-6 | CASSLGQGNNQPQHF
TRBJ2-7 | . | TRBV4-3 | CASSQQRQGLYEQYF
TRBJ1-4 | . | TRBV2 | CASSEGTYEKLFF
TRBJ2-2 | . | TRBV5-4 | CASSLGATWGELFF
TRBJ1-6 | . | TRBV11-2 | CASSPGQGGWDSPLHF
TRBJ1-1 | few | TRBV27 | CASSLVRGTEAFF
TRBJ2-7 | . | TRBV25-1 | CASSPGFASYEQYF
TRBJ1-6 | once | TRBV5-6 | CASSFRGAPLHF
TRBJ2-3 | . | TRBV7-9 | CASSLWGLTDTQYF
TRBJ1-1 | . | TRBV11-3 | CASAPGAAIGTEAFF
TRBJ2-7 | few | TRBV6-1 | CASSEPGSRAEEQYF
TRBJ1-4 | . | TRBV4-3 | CASSLERFGGGEKLFF
TRBJ2-7 | few | TRBV7-2 | CASSLETHSYEQYF
TRBJ2-7 | . | TRBV6-5 | CASSYRDSYEQYF
TRBJ2-1 | . | TRBV29-1 | CSVVTGSTLYNEQFF
TRBJ2-2 | . | TRBV6-4 | CASRAHRAGELFF
TRBJ2-3 | . | TRBV15 | CATSRGRFSATQYF
TRBJ2-2 | . | TRBV27 | CASRPGGAGELFF
TRBJ1-2 | . | TRBV29-1 | CSGGQGGIYGYTF
TRBJ2-2 | once | TRBV29-1 | CSVEQNTGELFF
TRBJ2-1 | . | TRBV13 | CASSFLLAGGRGEQFF
TRBJ1-1 | . | TRBV7-9 | CASSSGGSTEAFF
TRBJ1-1 | . | TRBV7-9 | CASSLLGLEDTEAFF